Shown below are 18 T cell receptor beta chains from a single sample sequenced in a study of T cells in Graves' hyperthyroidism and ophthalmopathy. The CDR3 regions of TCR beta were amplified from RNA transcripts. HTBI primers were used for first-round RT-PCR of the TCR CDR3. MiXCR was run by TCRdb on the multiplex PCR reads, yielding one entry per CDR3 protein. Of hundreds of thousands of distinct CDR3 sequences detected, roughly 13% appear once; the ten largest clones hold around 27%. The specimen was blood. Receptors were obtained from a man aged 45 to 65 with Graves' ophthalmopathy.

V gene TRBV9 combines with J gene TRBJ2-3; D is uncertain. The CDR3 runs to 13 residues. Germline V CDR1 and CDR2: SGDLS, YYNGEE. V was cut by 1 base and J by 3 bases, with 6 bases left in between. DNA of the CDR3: TGTGCCAGCAGCGTATCCGGGACAGATACGCAGTATTTT. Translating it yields CASSVSGTDTQYF.

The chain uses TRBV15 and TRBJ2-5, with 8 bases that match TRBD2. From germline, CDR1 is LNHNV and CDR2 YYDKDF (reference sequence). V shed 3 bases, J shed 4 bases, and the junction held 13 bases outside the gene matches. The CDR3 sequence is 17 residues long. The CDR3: CATSRESPGGHTETQYF. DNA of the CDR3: TGTGCCACCAGCAGGGAGAGTCCGGGAGGGCACACAGAGACCCAGTACTTC. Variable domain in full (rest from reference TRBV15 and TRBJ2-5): DAMVIQNPRYQVTQFGKPVTLSCSQTLNHNVMYWYQQKSSQAPKLLFHYYDKDFNNEADTPDNFQSRRPNTSFCFLDIRSPGLGDTAMYLCATSRESPGGHTETQYFGPGTRLLVL.

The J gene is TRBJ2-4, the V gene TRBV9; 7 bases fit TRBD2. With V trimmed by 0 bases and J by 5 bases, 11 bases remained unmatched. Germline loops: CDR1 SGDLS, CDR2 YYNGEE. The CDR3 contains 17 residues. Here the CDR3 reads CASSVGLAGPVENIQYF. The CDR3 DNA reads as TGTGCCAGCAGCGTAGGGTTAGCGGGTCCGGTAGAAAACATTCAGTACTTC.

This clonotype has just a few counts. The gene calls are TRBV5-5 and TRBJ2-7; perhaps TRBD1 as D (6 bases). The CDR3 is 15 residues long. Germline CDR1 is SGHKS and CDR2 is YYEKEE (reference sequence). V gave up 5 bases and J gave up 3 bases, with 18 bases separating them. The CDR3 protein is CASRPRQDFFYEQYF. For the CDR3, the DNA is TGTGCCAGCAGACCAAGACAGGATTTTTTCTACGAGCAGTACTTC.

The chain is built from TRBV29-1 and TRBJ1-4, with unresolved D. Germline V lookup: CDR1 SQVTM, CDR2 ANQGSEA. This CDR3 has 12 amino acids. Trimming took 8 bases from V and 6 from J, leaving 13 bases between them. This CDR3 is CSSRGVDEKLFF. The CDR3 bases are TGCAGCTCCCGGGGAGTGGATGAAAAACTGTTTTTT.

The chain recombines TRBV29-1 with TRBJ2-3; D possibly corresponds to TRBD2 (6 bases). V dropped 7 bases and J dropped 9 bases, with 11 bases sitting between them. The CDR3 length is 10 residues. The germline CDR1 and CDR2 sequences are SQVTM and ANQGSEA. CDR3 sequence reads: CSGEAGTQYF. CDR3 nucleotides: TGCAGCGGGGAGGCGGGGACGCAGTATTTT.

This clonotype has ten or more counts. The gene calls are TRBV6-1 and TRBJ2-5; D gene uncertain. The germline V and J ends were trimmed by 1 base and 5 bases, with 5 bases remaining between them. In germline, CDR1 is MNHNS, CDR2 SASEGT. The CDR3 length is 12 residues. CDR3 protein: CASSEGRETQYF. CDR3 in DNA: TGTGCCAGCAGTGAAGGAAGGGAGACCCAGTACTTC.

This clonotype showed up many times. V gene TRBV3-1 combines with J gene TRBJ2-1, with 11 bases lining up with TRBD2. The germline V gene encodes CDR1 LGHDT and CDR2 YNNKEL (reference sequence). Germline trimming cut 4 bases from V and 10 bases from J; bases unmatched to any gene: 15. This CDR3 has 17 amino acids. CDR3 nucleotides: TGTGCCAGCAGCCCAACTCCTCATAGCGGGGGGGTGAAAGAGCAGTTCTTC. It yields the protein CASSPTPHSGGVKEQFF.

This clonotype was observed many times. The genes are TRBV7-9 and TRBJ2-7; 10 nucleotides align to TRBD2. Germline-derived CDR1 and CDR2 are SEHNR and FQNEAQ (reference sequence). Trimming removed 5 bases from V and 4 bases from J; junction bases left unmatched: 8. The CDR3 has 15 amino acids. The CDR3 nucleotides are TGTGCCAGCAGCCCCGGTTCTAGCGGGAGATACGAGCAGTACTTC. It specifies CASSPGSSGRYEQYF. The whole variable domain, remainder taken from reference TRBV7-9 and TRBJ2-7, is DTGVSQNPRHKITKRGQNVTFRCDPISEHNRLYWYRQTLGQGPEFLTYFQNEAQLEKSRLLSDRFSAERPKGSFSTLEIQRTEQGDSAMYLCASSPGSSGRYEQYFGPGTRLTVT.

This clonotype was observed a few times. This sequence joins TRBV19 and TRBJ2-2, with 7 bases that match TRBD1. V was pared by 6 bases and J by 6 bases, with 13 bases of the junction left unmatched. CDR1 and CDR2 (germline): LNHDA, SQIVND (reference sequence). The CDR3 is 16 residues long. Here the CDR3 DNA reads TGTGCCAGTAGGCCCTCGAGGGGGCTGAGGGCCGGGGAGCTGTTTTTT. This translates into CASRPSRGLRAGELFF.

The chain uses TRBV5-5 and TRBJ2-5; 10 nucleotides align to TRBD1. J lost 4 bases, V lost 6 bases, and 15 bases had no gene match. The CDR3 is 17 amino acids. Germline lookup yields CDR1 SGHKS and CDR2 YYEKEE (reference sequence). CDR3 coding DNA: TGTGCCAGCACCCTAGTGGGGGGGACAGGGGTAAGAGAGACCCAGTACTTC. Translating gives CASTLVGGTGVRETQYF.

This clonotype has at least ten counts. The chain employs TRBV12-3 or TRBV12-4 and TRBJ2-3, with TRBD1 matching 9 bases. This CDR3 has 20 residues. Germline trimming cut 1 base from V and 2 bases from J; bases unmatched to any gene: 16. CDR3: CASSLVGGTGWLRNTDTQYF. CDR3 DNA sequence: TGTGCCAGCAGTTTAGTTGGGGGGACAGGGTGGTTGAGGAACACAGATACGCAGTATTTT.

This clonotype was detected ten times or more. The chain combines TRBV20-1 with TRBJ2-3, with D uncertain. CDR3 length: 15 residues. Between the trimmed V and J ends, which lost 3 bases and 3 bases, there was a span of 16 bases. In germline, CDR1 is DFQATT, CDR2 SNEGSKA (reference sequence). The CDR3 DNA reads TGCAGTGCTAGTTTACCTTTGGGGAAGACAGATACGCAGTATTTT. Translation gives CSASLPLGKTDTQYF.

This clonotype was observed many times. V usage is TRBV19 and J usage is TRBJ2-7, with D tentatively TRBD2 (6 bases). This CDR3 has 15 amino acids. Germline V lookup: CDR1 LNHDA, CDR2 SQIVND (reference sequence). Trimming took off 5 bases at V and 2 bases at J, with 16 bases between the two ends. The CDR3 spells CASSGGTPQPYEQYF. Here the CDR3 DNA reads TGTGCCAGTAGTGGCGGGACGCCTCAACCCTACGAGCAGTACTTC.

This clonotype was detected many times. DNA for the CDR3: TGTGCCAGCAGCACGAGTCTAGAAGAGACCCAGTACTTC. It translates to CASSTSLEETQYF. The chain uses TRBV11-2 and TRBJ2-5; D gene unclear. The germline V gene has CDR1 SGHAT and CDR2 FQNNGV. V shed 5 bases and J shed 3 bases, with 10 bases lying between them. The CDR3 runs 13 residues.

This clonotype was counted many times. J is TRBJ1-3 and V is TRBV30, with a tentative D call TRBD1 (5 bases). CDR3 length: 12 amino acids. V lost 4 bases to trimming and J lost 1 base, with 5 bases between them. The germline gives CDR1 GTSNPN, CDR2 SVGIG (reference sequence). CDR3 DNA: TGTGCCTGGAAGGGGTCTGGAAACACCATATATTTT. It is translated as CAWKGSGNTIYF.

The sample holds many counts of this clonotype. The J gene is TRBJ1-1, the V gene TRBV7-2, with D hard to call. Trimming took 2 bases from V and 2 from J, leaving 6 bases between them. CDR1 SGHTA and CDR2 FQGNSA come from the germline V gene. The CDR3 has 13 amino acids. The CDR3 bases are TGTGCCAGCAGCTTATGGACCAACACTGAAGCTTTCTTT. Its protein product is CASSLWTNTEAFF. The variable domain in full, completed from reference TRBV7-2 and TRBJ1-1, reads GAGVSQSPSNKVTEKGKDVELRCDPISGHTALYWYRQSLGQGLEFLIYFQGNSAPDKSGLPSDRFSAERTGGSVSTLTIQRTQQEDSAVYLCASSLWTNTEAFFGQGTRLTVV.

The CDR3 loop reads CSVRKGTYEQYF. DNA of the CDR3: TGCAGCGTAAGGAAGGGGACCTACGAGCAGTACTTC. V and J are TRBV29-1 and TRBJ2-7; D possibly corresponds to TRBD1 (5 bases). The CDR3 loop spans 12 amino acids. Germline V CDR1 and CDR2: SQVTM, ANQGSEA. The ends were cut back, 6 bases at V and 2 bases at J, with 11 bases in the middle.